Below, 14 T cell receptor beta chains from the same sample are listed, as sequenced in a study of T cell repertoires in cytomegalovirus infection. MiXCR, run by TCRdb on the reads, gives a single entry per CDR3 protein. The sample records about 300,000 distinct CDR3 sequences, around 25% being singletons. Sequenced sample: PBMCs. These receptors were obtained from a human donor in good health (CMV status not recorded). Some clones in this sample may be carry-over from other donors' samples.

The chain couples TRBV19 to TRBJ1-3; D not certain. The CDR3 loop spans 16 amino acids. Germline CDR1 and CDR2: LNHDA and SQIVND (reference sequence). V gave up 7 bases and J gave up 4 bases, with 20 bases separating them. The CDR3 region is CASTPLNRGSGNTIYF. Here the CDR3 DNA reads TGTGCCAGTACCCCCTTAAATCGAGGTTCCGGAAACACCATATATTTT. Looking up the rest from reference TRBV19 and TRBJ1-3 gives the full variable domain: DGGITQSPKYLFRKEGQNVTLSCEQNLNHDAMYWYRQDPGQGLRLIYYSQIVNDFQKGDIAEGYSVSREKKESFPLTVTSAQKNPTAFYLCASTPLNRGSGNTIYFGEGSWLTVV.

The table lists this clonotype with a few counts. Here the CDR3 DNA reads TGCAGTGCTAGAAACCGGTTCTACGAGCAGTACTTC. The encoded protein is CSARNRFYEQYF. The chain combines TRBV20-1 with TRBJ2-7; D ambiguous. CDR3 length: 12 residues. Per germline, CDR1 DFQATT and CDR2 SNEGSKA (reference sequence). Trimming cost V 2 bases and J 3 bases, with 8 bases left between them.

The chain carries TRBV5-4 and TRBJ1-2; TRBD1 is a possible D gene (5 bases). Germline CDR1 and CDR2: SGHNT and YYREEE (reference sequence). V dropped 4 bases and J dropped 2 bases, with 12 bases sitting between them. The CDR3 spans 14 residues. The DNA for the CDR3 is TGTGCCAGCAGCGGCCGGACAACCAACTATGGCTACACCTTC. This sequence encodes CASSGRTTNYGYTF.

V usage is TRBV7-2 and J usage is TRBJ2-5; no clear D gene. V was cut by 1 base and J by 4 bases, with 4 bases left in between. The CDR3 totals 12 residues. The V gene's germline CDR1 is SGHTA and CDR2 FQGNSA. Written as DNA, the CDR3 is TGTGCCAGCAGCTTAGAGTTAGAGACCCAGTACTTC. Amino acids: CASSLELETQYF.

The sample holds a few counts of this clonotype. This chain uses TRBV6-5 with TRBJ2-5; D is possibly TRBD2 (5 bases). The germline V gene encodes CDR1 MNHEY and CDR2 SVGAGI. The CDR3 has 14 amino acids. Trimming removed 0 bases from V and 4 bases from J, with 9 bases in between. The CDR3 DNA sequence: TGTGCCAGCAGTTACTCACTAGGGCTAGAGACCCAGTACTTC. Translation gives CASSYSLGLETQYF.

The chain's CDR3 is CATSKGQGGSQPQHF. For the CDR3, the DNA is TGTGCCACCAGCAAAGGACAGGGAGGTTCTCAGCCCCAGCATTTT. The chain is built from TRBV15 and TRBJ1-5; 8 bases agree with TRBD1. Per germline, CDR1 LNHNV and CDR2 YYDKDF (reference sequence). The CDR3 is made up of 15 amino acids. With V trimmed by 4 bases and J by 6 bases, 8 bases remained unmatched.

CDR3 sequence (DNA): TGCGCCAGCAGCGCGCCGGGCCTCTCTGGGGCCAACGTCCTGACTTTC. Translated: CASSAPGLSGANVLTF. V gene TRBV5-1 combines with J gene TRBJ2-6; D gene unclear. CDR3 length: 16 amino acids. Trimming shortened V by 4 bases and J by 0 bases, and 11 bases separated the two germline ends. The germline gives CDR1 SGHRS, CDR2 YFSETQ.

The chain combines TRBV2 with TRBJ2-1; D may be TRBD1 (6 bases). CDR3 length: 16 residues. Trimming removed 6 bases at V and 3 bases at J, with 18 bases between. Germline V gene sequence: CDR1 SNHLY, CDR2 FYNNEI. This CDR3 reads CASRRGRGDVYNEQFF. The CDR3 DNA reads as TGTGCCAGCAGAAGGGGGAGAGGGGACGTCTACAATGAGCAGTTCTTC.

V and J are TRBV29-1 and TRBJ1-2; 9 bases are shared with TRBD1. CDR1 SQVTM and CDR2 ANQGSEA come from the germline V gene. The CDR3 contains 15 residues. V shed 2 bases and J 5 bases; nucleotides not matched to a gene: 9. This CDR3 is CSVEKGQGQWYGYTF. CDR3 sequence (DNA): TGCAGCGTTGAAAAAGGACAGGGGCAGTGGTATGGCTACACCTTC.

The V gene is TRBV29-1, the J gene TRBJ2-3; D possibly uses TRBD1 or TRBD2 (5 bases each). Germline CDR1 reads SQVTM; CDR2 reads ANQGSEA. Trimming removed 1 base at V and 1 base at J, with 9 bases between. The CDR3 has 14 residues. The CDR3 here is CSVEAVGGTDTQYF. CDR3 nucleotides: TGCAGCGTTGAAGCGGTGGGGGGCACAGATACGCAGTATTTT.

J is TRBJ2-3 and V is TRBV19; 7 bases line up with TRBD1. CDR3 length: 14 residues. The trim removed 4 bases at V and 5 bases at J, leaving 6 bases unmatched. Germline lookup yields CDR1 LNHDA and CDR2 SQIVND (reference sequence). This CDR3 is CASSRQGLLDTQYF. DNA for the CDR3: TGTGCCAGTAGTAGACAGGGTTTGTTAGATACGCAGTATTTT.

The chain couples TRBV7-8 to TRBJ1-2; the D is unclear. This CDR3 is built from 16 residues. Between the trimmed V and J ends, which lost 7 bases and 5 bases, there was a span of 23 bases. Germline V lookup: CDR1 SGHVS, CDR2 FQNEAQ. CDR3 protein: CASNSEATSASYGYTF. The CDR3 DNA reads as TGTGCCAGCAACTCCGAAGCTACATCGGCGAGTTATGGCTACACCTTC.

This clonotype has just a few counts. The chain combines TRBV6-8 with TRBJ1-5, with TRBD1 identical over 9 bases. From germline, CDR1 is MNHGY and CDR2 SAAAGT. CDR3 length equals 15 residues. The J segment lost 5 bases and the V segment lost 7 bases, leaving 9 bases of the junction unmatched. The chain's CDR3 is CASTEYRGHDQPQHF. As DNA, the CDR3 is TGTGCCAGCACCGAATACAGGGGGCATGATCAGCCCCAGCATTTT.

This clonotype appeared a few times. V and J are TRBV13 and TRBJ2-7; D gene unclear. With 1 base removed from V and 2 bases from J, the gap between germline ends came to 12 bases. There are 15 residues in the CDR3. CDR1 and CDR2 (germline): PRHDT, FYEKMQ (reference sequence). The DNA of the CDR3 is TGTGCCAGCAGCTTAGTGAAAACTGGGACCTACGAGCAGTACTTC. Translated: CASSLVKTGTYEQYF.